This T cell receptor beta chain was profiled in a study of blood T cells in healthy people across ages. Study outcomes and limitations: Long-lived donors had more naive CD4+ cells and higher diversity than aged donors. Diversity was estimated from one million T cells, and these estimates were considered underestimates.

Those donating, healthy Caucasian individuals from Russia, were aged about 6 to 100. Each sample gave at least 6 million isolated PBMCs. Remarks on this clonotype: Its antigen is as yet unknown.

V lost 3 bases to trimming and J lost 11 bases, with 25 bases between them. The germline gives CDR1 DFQATT, CDR2 SNEGSKA (reference sequence). The CDR3 contains 15 residues. Next came a second PCR, run for about 7 to 12 cycles, which used a sample-barcoded 5' primer along with a J-beta primer mix. Via MiXCR, TCRdb re-called the 5' RACE reads, giving one row per CDR3 protein. Here the sample spans more than 650,000 distinct CDR3 sequences, about 53% being singletons. This receptor was taken from a man older than 75 in good health. Sequencing was carried out using blood. The chain carries TRBV20-1 and TRBJ2-5; unclear D gene. Here the CDR3 reads CSASPEPARRNEQYF. The CDR3 DNA reads TGCAGTGCTAGCCCCGAGCCGGCTCGGCGGAATGAGCAGTACTTC.